This T cell receptor (beta chain) was sequenced for a study of identical twins. The study's findings and limits: Alpha sequences out of frame and shared by twins had excess low generation probability. Cord blood beta clonotypes present at high abundance carried fewer insertions; no such pattern appeared in memory repertoires. Because invariant MAIT and iNKT cells could be present, zero-insertion analyses could be partly confounded.

Regarding this clonotype: No antigen is known for it.

TCRdb fed the 5' RACE reads into MiXCR, producing one record per CDR3 protein. The table has over 600,000 distinct CDR3 sequences, 20% to 25% seen once; the top ten hold 4.3%. No donor was unhealthy or non-Caucasian. The sample was also reused in another study, on T cells expressing NK-cell markers.

The sequence derives from a woman between 18 and 30 years old in good health. The source material was PBMCs.

The DNA for the CDR3 is TGTGCCAGCAGCGGTACCGGGACAGGCTCCTACAATGAGCAGTTCTTC. Protein: CASSGTGTGSYNEQFF. The chain recombines TRBV9 with TRBJ2-1; the match to TRBD1 covers 8 bases. CDR3 length: 16 amino acids. Germline CDR1 and CDR2: SGDLS and YYNGEE. Unmatched junction bases numbered 5, after V lost 3 bases and J lost 0 bases.